These T cell receptor beta chains were read from a single sample in a study of regulatory T cells in long-lasting Graves disease. From the multiplex PCR reads, TCRdb called clonotypes with MiXCR, one entry per CDR3 protein. Of a few hundred thousand distinct CDR3 sequences listed, 23% are singletons. Sequences were derived from peripheral blood mononuclear cells (PBMCs), sampled when the disease was refractory, from a patient treated with antithyroid drugs. The receptors come from a female donor with Graves disease. Both conserved end residues are part of each CDR3. A D gene is named only where the DNA matches it firmly. Only some rows state a clone size, as once, few, many or a class for expanded clones.

12	NA	many	TRBV5-1	TRBJ2-7	TGCGCCAGCAGTTATGACAGCTACGAGCAGTACTTC	CASSYDSYEQYF
14	NA	many	TRBV5-1	TRBJ1-1	TGCGCCAGCAGCTTGGTAGGGTCGGGGTCGGAAGCTTTCTTT	CASSLVGSGSEAFF
16	NA	NA	TRBV27	TRBJ2-7	TGTGCCAGCAGTTTAATTTTGGAACCCTTGGTGAACGAGCAGTACTTC	CASSLILEPLVNEQYF
16	TRBD2	few	TRBV3-1	TRBJ2-7	TGTGCCAGCAGCCAAGACCCGCGGGAGAATCGTCGCGAGCAGTACTTC	CASSQDPRENRREQYF
14	TRBD1	NA	TRBV30	TRBJ1-5	TGTGCCTGGAGTGCCCGACAGGGGTATCAGCCCCAGCATTTT	CAWSARQGYQPQHF
16	TRBD2	NA	TRBV7-8	TRBJ2-1	TGTGCCAGCAGCCAGCCCACCGGGACTAGCTCCACTGAGCAGTTCTTC	CASSQPTGTSSTEQFF
16	TRBD1	NA	TRBV5-1	TRBJ1-1	TGCGCCAGCAGCAAGACAGGGGCTCCGATGAACACTGAAGCTTTCTTT	CASSKTGAPMNTEAFF
14	NA	many	TRBV28	TRBJ1-4	TGTGCCAGCAGTTTAAGTACAACTAATGAAAAACTGTTTTTT	CASSLSTTNEKLFF
13	NA	few	TRBV7-9	TRBJ2-7	TGTGCCAGCAGCCCGCGACGCACCCACGAGCAGTACTTC	CASSPRRTHEQYF
17	NA	NA	TRBV3-1	TRBJ2-7	TGTGCCAGCAGCCAAGAGTCGGGGTACGGAAGCTCCTACGAGCAGTACTTC	CASSQESGYGSSYEQYF
12	NA	NA	TRBV29-1	TRBJ1-2	TGCAGCGTATTAGGGGCGGGTTATGGCTACACCTTC	CSVLGAGYGYTF
14	NA	NA	TRBV4-2	TRBJ1-3	TGTGCCAGCAGCCAAGATCCAGGTGGAAACACCATATATTTT	CASSQDPGGNTIYF
13	TRBD1	many	TRBV2	TRBJ1-1	TGTGCCAGCAGATGGGACAGGGGCACTGAAGCTTTCTTT	CASRWDRGTEAFF
14	NA	many	TRBV11-2	TRBJ1-1	TGTGCCAGCAGCTTAGAAAGGGGCCTTACTGAAGCTTTCTTT	CASSLERGLTEAFF
14	NA	NA	TRBV24-1	TRBJ2-3	TGTGCCACCAGTGGGGGGAACCCCACAGATACGCAGTATTTT	CATSGGNPTDTQYF
17	TRBD2	NA	TRBV27	TRBJ2-6	TGTGCCAGCAGTTTAAGAGGACGACTAGCCGGGGCCAACGTCCTGACTTTC	CASSLRGRLAGANVLTF
12	NA	NA	TRBV6-1	TRBJ2-5	TGTGCCAGCAGCTCGGGATTAAGGACCCAGTACTTC	CASSSGLRTQYF
15	TRBD1	NA	TRBV30	TRBJ2-7	TGTGCCTGGAGTGGACGCCGGGACAGGGCCTACGAGCAGTACTTC	CAWSGRRDRAYEQYF
16	NA	NA	TRBV2	TRBJ2-2	TGTGCCAGCATCCACTCCCAACTTACTAACACCGGGGAGCTGTTTTTT	CASIHSQLTNTGELFF
15	NA	many	TRBV28	TRBJ1-1	TGTGCCAGCAGTTTAGGGGGGGCGGGAAGCACTGAAGCTTTCTTT	CASSLGGAGSTEAFF
14	NA	NA	TRBV4-1	TRBJ1-2	TGCGCCAGCAGCCAAGAATGGGCCAGGGGTGGCTACACCTTC	CASSQEWARGGYTF
11	TRBD1	many	TRBV30	TRBJ1-1	TGTGCCCACGACAGGGACACTGAAGCTTTCTTT	CAHDRDTEAFF
14	TRBD2	few	TRBV9	TRBJ2-5	TGTGCCAGCAGCGAGAGCGGGACTTGGGAGACCCAGTACTTC	CASSESGTWETQYF
14	TRBD1	few	TRBV20-1	TRBJ1-1	TGCAGTGCTAGAGATCCGGGACAGGGGACTGAAGCTTTCTTT	CSARDPGQGTEAFF
15	NA	many	TRBV2	TRBJ1-6	TGTGCCAGCAGTCCTGCCGGGCGTCGGAATTCACCCCTCCACTTT	CASSPAGRRNSPLHF
12	NA	few	TRBV2	TRBJ2-3	TGTGCCAGCACCAGACAACGAGATACGCAGTATTTT	CASTRQRDTQYF
14	NA	NA	TRBV27	TRBJ2-7	TGTGCCAGCAGCCCACTAGGCGGATTATACGAGCAGTACTTC	CASSPLGGLYEQYF
13	NA	many	TRBV27	TRBJ1-1	TGTGCCAGCAGGACCCTGGGGAGCACTGAAGCTTTCTTT	CASRTLGSTEAFF
14	TRBD1	NA	TRBV3-1	TRBJ1-1	TGTGCCAGCAGCCGGGACAGGGGCTCCTCTGAAGCTTTCTTT	CASSRDRGSSEAFF
16	NA	few	TRBV5-1	TRBJ2-7	TGCGCCAGCAGATTGATGGGCGGACTACAAGACTACGAGCAGTACTTC	CASRLMGGLQDYEQYF
13	NA	NA	TRBV6-1	TRBJ1-1	TGTGCCAGCAGCCGGACCGTCCCTGGTGGGGCTTTCTTT	CASSRTVPGGAFF
17	TRBD2	NA	TRBV19	TRBJ2-6	TGTGCCAGTAACCAACTAGCGGGAGGGTCTGGGGCCAACGTCCTGACTTTC	CASNQLAGGSGANVLTF
14	NA	few	TRBV20-1	TRBJ1-2	TGCAGTGCTAGAGATTCACCGGGGTGGCATGGCTACACCTTC	CSARDSPGWHGYTF
16	NA	NA	TRBV3-2	TRBJ2-4	TGTGCCAGCAGCCAAGTGCGGACGCCCAAGAAAAACATTCAGTACTTC	CASSQVRTPKKNIQYF
17	NA	NA	TRBV3-1	TRBJ2-3	TGTGCCAGCAGCCTCGGAAACATGGGGATAGTCACAGATACGCAGTATTTT	CASSLGNMGIVTDTQYF
13	NA	NA	TRBV10-3	TRBJ2-7	TGTGCCATCAGTGAGTCTCGGGTGGGCGAGCAGTACTTC	CAISESRVGEQYF
12	TRBD1	NA	TRBV2	TRBJ1-1	TGTGCCAGCAACAGGGGTATCACTGAAGCTTTCTTT	CASNRGITEAFF
15	NA	few	TRBV20-1	TRBJ1-5	TGCAGTGCTATTTTGGGATCCGGGGGTAATCAGCCCCAGCATTTT	CSAILGSGGNQPQHF
13	NA	few	TRBV18	TRBJ1-1	TGTGCCAGCTCACCGAGACTGAGCACTGAAGCTTTCTTT	CASSPRLSTEAFF
13	NA	NA	TRBV6-9	TRBJ2-1	TGTGCCAGCAGTTACTTCGGGGAGTCTGAGCGGCTCTTC	CASSYFGESERLF
12	NA	few	TRBV2	TRBJ2-7	TGTGCCAGCAGGCTAGGGTCCTACGAGCAGTACTTC	CASRLGSYEQYF
14	TRBD2	many	TRBV11-2	TRBJ2-7	TGTGCCAGCAGCTTTAGCGGGAGCGCCTACGAGCAGTACTTC	CASSFSGSAYEQYF
10	NA	few	TRBV29-1	TRBJ2-5	TGCAGCGTTGAATTGGAGACCCAGTACTTC	CSVELETQYF
14	NA	many	TRBV5-1	TRBJ1-1	TGCGCCAGCAGCTTGGGATCCACAGACACTGAAGCTTTCTTT	CASSLGSTDTEAFF
17	NA	few	TRBV10-2	TRBJ2-7	TGCGCCAGCAAGATGACAGGGTTACTAGCAGGCTCCTACGAGCAGTACTTC	CASKMTGLLAGSYEQYF
14	NA	once	TRBV7-2	TRBJ1-1	TGTGCCAGCAGCTTAGGTGGCGCCAGTGCTGAAGCTTTCTTT	CASSLGGASAEAFF